This T cell receptor (beta chain) is from a study of shared clonotypes between healthy human individuals. Across the whole study: The plates for each donor numbered three CD4 naive, three CD4 memory, two CD8 naive and one CD8 memory.

Execution of the assay was at deep level. Sequencing used immunoSEQ multiplex PCR; TCRdb keeps in-frame clones, though not all of them. The sample contains some 350,000 clones, about 74% of which appear only once. CDR1 and CDR2 (germline): KGHSY, FQNENV. V lost 0 bases and J lost 2, with 7 bases in between. The CDR3 is 14 amino acids. There were only Caucasian adults among the donors, and all lived in Nashville, Tennessee. The chain links TRBV16 to TRBJ1-2; weak D call: TRBD1 (5 bases). Sequenced sample: memory CD4+ T cells sorted from blood. Subset meaning: CD45RA-negative fraction. This clonotype was sampled from a man aged 25 to 40 in good health. The CDR3 region is CASSQSRGNYGYTF. CDR3 sequence (DNA): TGTGCCAGCAGCCAATCTCGGGGGAACTATGGCTACACCTTC.